The entry below describes one T cell receptor beta chain. Cohort allocation depended upon clinical history that participants reported. Symptom resolution, clearance, or two negative PCRs marked donors in Cohort 3 as recovered. The data originate from a study of blood T cell repertoires in COVID-19. In the authors' methods: Amplification with reference gene primers provided the estimates of nucleated cell counts. Using immunoSEQ multiplex PCR, the repertoire was profiled, and TCRdb retains in-frame clones only, with some absent. That table is the source of V, J and clone size, and D and trimming were worked out from the DNA. Here the sample spans hundreds of thousands of clones, more than 85% being singletons. The germline CDR1 and CDR2 sequences are SGHAT and FQNNGV. V dropped 5 bases and J dropped 2 bases, with 10 bases sitting between them. CDR3 length: 14 amino acids.

The chain combines TRBV11-2 with TRBJ1-3; TRBD1 might be the D (6 bases). The sample was PBMCs or T cells enriched from blood (not recorded which). This receptor was taken from a woman in her fifties or sixties who had recovered from COVID-19. The CDR3 sequence: CASSGRTAGNTIYF. In nucleotides, the CDR3 is TGTGCCAGCAGCGGCAGGACAGCTGGAAACACCATATATTTT.